The 10 T cell receptor beta chains listed next were all sequenced from one sample in a study of blood T cell repertoires in COVID-19. Some clones are missing from TCRdb's copy, which holds only in-frame ones; the method was immunoSEQ multiplex PCR. The table has 55,000 to 90,000 clones, more than 65% seen once. Input material: peripheral blood. Receptor source: a woman between 55 and 75 years old with acute or convalescent COVID-19.

The V call is TRBV7-9, the J call TRBJ2-2, with TRBD1 matching 7 bases. This CDR3 contains 14 residues. Germline values: CDR1 SEHNR, CDR2 FQNEAQ (reference sequence). With 5 bases clipped from V and 1 base from J, the junction kept 1 base outside the gene matches. For the CDR3, the DNA is TGTGCCAGCAGCCGACAGGGGAACACCGGGGAGCTGTTTTTT. Translation: CASSRQGNTGELFF.

V and J are TRBV9 and TRBJ2-3; 10 positions match TRBD2. The germline V gene encodes CDR1 SGDLS and CDR2 YYNGEE. The V gene end was trimmed by 2 bases and the J gene end by 3 bases; junction bases not matched to a gene: 12. The CDR3 runs 18 residues. The CDR3, as DNA: TGTGCCAGCAGCGTGGGGCTAGCGGGGGACCTTGGGACAGATACGCAGTATTTT. It codes for CASSVGLAGDLGTDTQYF.

This clone showed up just a few times. The sample holds other DNA sequences that translate to the same CDR3. This chain connects TRBV11-1 to TRBJ1-6; perhaps TRBD1 as D (6 bases). Between the trimmed V and J ends, which lost 4 bases and 9 bases, there was a span of 13 bases. CDR1 is SGHAT and CDR2 is FQDESV in the germline V gene (reference sequence). There are 14 residues in the CDR3. CDR3 residues: CASSSQGLTSPLHF. The CDR3 nucleotides read TGTGCCAGCAGCTCTCAGGGGCTCACTTCACCCCTCCACTTT.

The gene calls are TRBV6-5 and TRBJ1-6, with TRBD1 as a possible D gene (5 bases). Germline V gene sequence: CDR1 MNHEY, CDR2 SVGAGI. The CDR3 length is 13 residues. V was cut by 8 bases and J by 12 bases, with 17 bases left in between. The CDR3 nucleotides read TGTGCCAGCCGAAGGCAGGGAGGTCAACCCCTCCACTTT. This encodes CASRRQGGQPLHF.

This clone has only a few counts. The chain links TRBV3-1 (or the pseudogene TRBV3-2) to TRBJ2-7; 7 positions match TRBD2. Germline values: CDR1 LGHDT, CDR2 YNNKEL (reference sequence). CDR3 length: 13 amino acids. J gave up 5 bases and V 4 bases, and 5 bases lay outside the gene matches. The CDR3, as DNA: TGTGCCAGCAGCCCCCGGGGAGGGAACGAGCAGTACTTC. As protein: CASSPRGGNEQYF.

The rearrangement links TRBV21-1 to TRBJ2-5; TRBD1, the table's D call, was not compared with the DNA. TRBV21-1 counts as a pseudogene. The CDR3 contains 14 residues. The CDR3 nucleotides read TGTGCCAGCAGCAGGGACAGGGCGGGGGAGACCCAGTACTTC. Translation: CASSRDRAGETQYF.

This clone was detected a few times. This chain links TRBV30 with TRBJ1-1, with no clear D. V was cut by 7 bases and J by 3 bases, with 15 bases left in between. The length of the CDR3 is 13 residues. Germline V gene data show CDR1 as GTSNPN and CDR2 as SVGIG (reference sequence). The CDR3 nucleotides read TGTGCCTACGTCCGGTTTCCGGACACTGAAGCTTTCTTT. Translated, it gives CAYVRFPDTEAFF.

The chain has TRBV6-4 and TRBJ2-2; no firm D call. The length of the CDR3 is 14 residues. V was trimmed by 7 bases and J by 0 bases, leaving 9 bases between them. In germline, CDR1 is MRHNA, CDR2 SNTAGT. CDR3 sequence reads: CASMVEPNTGELFF. The CDR3 nucleotides read TGTGCCAGCATGGTCGAGCCGAACACCGGGGAGCTGTTTTTT.

The chain couples TRBV7-3 to TRBJ2-5, with 9 bases lining up with TRBD1. The CDR3 is 14 amino acids. Trimming cost V 5 bases and J 4 bases; bases outside gene matches: 5. In germline, CDR1 is SGHTA, CDR2 FQGTGA. As DNA, the CDR3 is TGTGCCAGCAGCATACAGGGGGCTGGAGAGACCCAGTACTTC. It translates to CASSIQGAGETQYF.

V and J are TRBV18 and TRBJ1-1; 7 bases line up with TRBD1. V was clipped by 3 bases and J by 1 base; unmatched bases: 14. The germline CDR1 and CDR2 sequences are KGHSH and LQKENI. The CDR3 is made up of 18 amino acids. In DNA form, the CDR3 reads TGTGCCAGCTCACCCTCGACAGGGTTTGGTCGCCAGAACACTGAAGCTTTCTTT. It codes for CASSPSTGFGRQNTEAFF.